This T cell receptor (beta chain) was found in a study of T-cell reconstitution after alpha-beta-depleted transplantation in children. Unique molecular identifiers were incorporated during preparation of the TCRbeta library. TCRdb reprocessed the PCR reads via MiXCR and lists one record per CDR3 protein. Among approximately 510,000 distinct CDR3 sequences listed, approximately 20% were seen once. The origin of this receptor is a human donor who donated a stem cell graft to a child with acute lymphoblastic leukemia. The sequencing used PBMCs from the stem cell graft donor, collected from the stem cell graft.

The CDR3 DNA reads as TGCAGCGTTGTAGACCCTGAAGCTTTCTTT. The encoded protein is CSVVDPEAFF. The V and J genes are TRBV29-1 and TRBJ1-1; D gene unclear. Germline V CDR1 and CDR2: SQVTM, ANQGSEA. CDR3 size: 10 residues. Trimming took off 4 bases at V and 6 bases at J, with 6 bases between the two ends.